This is a list of T cell receptor beta chains from one sample in a study of blood T cell repertoires in COVID-19. Libraries were prepared by immunoSEQ multiplex PCR; TCRdb keeps only in-frame clonotypes and omits some of them. The sample records about 83,000 clones, about four fifths being singletons. Sequenced input: peripheral blood. The receptors shown here come from a woman of 80 years or more with active or convalescent COVID-19. Both conserved end residues are part of each CDR3. D genes are given only for firm matches. Clone size appears in some rows only: once, few, many, or a class for an expanded clone.

v_call: TRBV5-8; d_call: TRBD1; j_call: TRBJ2-5; clone_size: NA; cdr3_aa: CASSFYAGLGGSYQETQYF; cdr3_nt: TGTGCCAGCAGCTTCTACGCCGGGCTAGGGGGCTCTTACCAAGAGACCCAGTACTTC
v_call: TRBV29-1; d_call: TRBD1; j_call: TRBJ1-2; clone_size: once; cdr3_aa: CSVSPDRGYGYTF; cdr3_nt: TGCAGCGTTTCTCCTGACAGGGGTTATGGCTACACCTTC
v_call: TRBV10-2; d_call: NA; j_call: TRBJ2-3; clone_size: NA; cdr3_aa: CASSDPQGLAHTDTQYF; cdr3_nt: TGCGCCAGCAGTGATCCCCAGGGTTTGGCACACACAGATACGCAGTATTTT
v_call: TRBV27; d_call: NA; j_call: TRBJ2-1; clone_size: few; cdr3_aa: CASSSQGNNEQFF; cdr3_nt: TGTGCCAGCAGTTCCCAGGGAAACAATGAGCAGTTCTTC
v_call: TRBV5-1; d_call: NA; j_call: TRBJ2-3; clone_size: NA; cdr3_aa: CASSLTGINTDTQYF; cdr3_nt: TGCGCCAGCAGCTTAACAGGAATAAATACAGATACGCAGTATTTT
v_call: TRBV7-3; d_call: NA; j_call: TRBJ2-1; clone_size: NA; cdr3_aa: CASSLSGAGVHNEQFF; cdr3_nt: TGTGCCAGCAGCTTATCAGGGGCAGGGGTCCACAATGAGCAGTTCTTC
v_call: TRBV5-1; d_call: NA; j_call: TRBJ1-5; clone_size: NA; cdr3_aa: CASSRGLNQPQHF; cdr3_nt: TGCGCCAGCAGCAGGGGTCTCAATCAGCCCCAGCATTTT
v_call: TRBV27; d_call: TRBD2; j_call: TRBJ2-1; clone_size: NA; cdr3_aa: CASSLGASGASYNEQFF; cdr3_nt: TGTGCCAGCAGTTTAGGGGCTAGCGGGGCGTCCTACAATGAGCAGTTCTTC
v_call: TRBV29-1; d_call: NA; j_call: TRBJ1-3; clone_size: NA; cdr3_aa: CSVVSGQSSGNTIYF; cdr3_nt: TGCAGCGTCGTAAGTGGGCAGAGCTCTGGAAACACCATATATTTT
v_call: TRBV14; d_call: TRBD1; j_call: TRBJ2-7; clone_size: NA; cdr3_aa: CASSQHRGSYEQYF; cdr3_nt: TGTGCCAGCAGCCAACACAGGGGGTCGTACGAGCAGTACTTC
v_call: TRBV21-1; d_call: NA; j_call: TRBJ1-2; clone_size: NA; cdr3_aa: CASSKVAWGRDRGPF; cdr3_nt: TGTGCCAGCAGCAAAGTCGCTTGGGGCCGGGACAGGGGCCCTTTC
v_call: TRBV7-2; d_call: TRBD1; j_call: TRBJ2-2; clone_size: few; cdr3_aa: CASSWDRGASGELFF; cdr3_nt: TGTGCCAGCAGCTGGGACAGGGGTGCGTCCGGGGAGCTGTTTTTT
v_call: TRBV24-1; d_call: TRBD1; j_call: TRBJ2-3; clone_size: once; cdr3_aa: CATSGTGGAIGPDTQYF; cdr3_nt: TGTGCCACCAGCGGGACAGGGGGCGCGATCGGTCCAGATACGCAGTATTTT
v_call: TRBV2; d_call: NA; j_call: TRBJ2-7; clone_size: NA; cdr3_aa: CASSEESRGGEQYF; cdr3_nt: TGTGCCAGCAGTGAAGAGAGCAGGGGAGGGGAGCAGTACTTC
v_call: TRBV9; d_call: TRBD2; j_call: TRBJ2-3; clone_size: NA; cdr3_aa: CASSVTTSGGALDTQYF; cdr3_nt: TGTGCCAGCAGCGTTACGACTAGCGGGGGGGCATTAGATACGCAGTATTTT
v_call: TRBV21-1; d_call: NA; j_call: TRBJ2-3; clone_size: NA; cdr3_aa: CASSNGTEIYGRASTDTQYF; cdr3_nt: TGTGCCAGCAGCAACGGTACCGAAATCTATGGCAGGGCAAGCACAGATACGCAGTATTTT
v_call: TRBV4-1; d_call: TRBD1; j_call: TRBJ2-7; clone_size: NA; cdr3_aa: CASSQTPGQGVHEQYF; cdr3_nt: TGCGCCAGCAGCCAAACCCCGGGACAGGGGGTCCACGAGCAGTACTTC
v_call: TRBV7-2; d_call: TRBD1; j_call: TRBJ2-7; clone_size: NA; cdr3_aa: CASSSGQGASYEQYF; cdr3_nt: TGTGCCAGCAGCTCCGGACAGGGGGCTTCCTACGAGCAGTACTTC
v_call: TRBV20-1; d_call: TRBD2; j_call: TRBJ2-5; clone_size: NA; cdr3_aa: CSASPRGGRQETQYF; cdr3_nt: TGCAGTGCTAGTCCTCGCGGGGGTCGTCAAGAGACCCAGTACTTC
v_call: TRBV4-3; d_call: TRBD2; j_call: TRBJ2-6; clone_size: NA; cdr3_aa: CASSPAGHGGANVLTF; cdr3_nt: TGCGCCAGCAGCCCAGCGGGGCATGGTGGGGCCAACGTCCTGACTTTC
v_call: TRBV2; d_call: NA; j_call: TRBJ1-6; clone_size: many; cdr3_aa: CASSEEGDNSPLHF; cdr3_nt: TGTGCCAGCAGTGAGGAAGGGGATAATTCACCCCTCCACTTT
v_call: TRBV7-9; d_call: NA; j_call: TRBJ1-2; clone_size: few; cdr3_aa: CASTLSGANYGYTF; cdr3_nt: TGTGCCAGCACCCTCTCGGGAGCTAACTATGGCTACACCTTC
v_call: TRBV27; d_call: TRBD2; j_call: TRBJ2-3; clone_size: NA; cdr3_aa: CASAWTSGGSDTQYF; cdr3_nt: TGTGCCAGCGCCTGGACTAGCGGGGGGTCAGATACGCAGTATTTT
v_call: TRBV4-3; d_call: TRBD1; j_call: TRBJ1-4; clone_size: many; cdr3_aa: CASSQDAWDRTNEKLFF; cdr3_nt: TGCGCCAGCAGCCAAGATGCCTGGGACAGAACTAATGAAAAACTGTTTTTT
v_call: TRBV3-1/TRBV3-2; d_call: TRBD2; j_call: TRBJ2-3; clone_size: few; cdr3_aa: CASSQRSGVWDTQYF; cdr3_nt: TGTGCCAGCAGCCAACGTAGCGGGGTTTGGGATACGCAGTATTTT
v_call: TRBV3-1/TRBV3-2; d_call: NA; j_call: TRBJ2-1; clone_size: NA; cdr3_aa: CASSQSSGSYNEQFF; cdr3_nt: TGTGCCAGCAGCCAAAGTAGCGGTTCTTACAATGAGCAGTTCTTC
v_call: TRBV6-2/TRBV6-3; d_call: TRBD1; j_call: TRBJ2-2; clone_size: NA; cdr3_aa: CASSLTGGHNGELFF; cdr3_nt: TGTGCCAGCAGCCTAACAGGGGGTCATAACGGGGAGCTGTTTTTT